These 30 T cell receptor beta chains came from one sample sequenced in a study of blood T cell repertoires in COVID-19. Sequencing used immunoSEQ multiplex PCR; TCRdb keeps in-frame clones, though not all of them. Counted here are around 230,000 clones, approximately 83% occurring once; the ten biggest clones make up around 9.6%. Sequencing used peripheral blood. The receptors were gathered from a woman older than 75 with acute or convalescent COVID-19.

The chain has TRBV6-4 and TRBJ1-4; 7 nucleotides agree with TRBD1. In germline, CDR1 is MRHNA, CDR2 SNTAGT. CDR3 length: 13 residues. With V trimmed by 4 bases and J by 8 bases, 4 bases remained unmatched. DNA of the CDR3: TGTGCCAGCAGTGTCCAACAGGGGGAAAAACTGTTTTTT. This sequence encodes CASSVQQGEKLFF.

This clone has just one count. V and J are TRBV3-1 (or the pseudogene TRBV3-2) and TRBJ1-1; D unresolved. V lost 4 bases, J lost 4 bases, and 16 bases lay in between. The CDR3 runs to 15 residues. Germline V gene lookup returns CDR1 LGHDT and CDR2 YNNKEL (reference sequence). The CDR3 nucleotides are TGTGCCAGCAGCCCTAACTCGGGAGGAGGCACTGAAGCTTTCTTT. Translated: CASSPNSGGGTEAFF.

Points on this clone: The sample carries other DNA sequences with the same CDR3. The chain couples TRBV7-2 to TRBJ2-7; TRBD2 aligns across 7 bases. The CDR3 spans 13 residues. Germline lookup yields CDR1 SGHTA and CDR2 FQGNSA. With 1 base clipped from V and 4 bases from J, the junction kept 1 base outside the gene matches. This chain's CDR3 is CASSLGLAYEQYF. CDR3 coding DNA: TGTGCCAGCAGCTTAGGACTAGCTTACGAGCAGTACTTC.

The chain uses TRBV3-1 (or the pseudogene TRBV3-2) and TRBJ2-5; D is uncertain. There are 13 residues in the CDR3. CDR1 is LGHDT, CDR2 YNNKEL, per germline (reference sequence). Between the trimmed V and J ends, which lost 0 bases and 7 bases, there was a span of 9 bases. The DNA of the CDR3 is TGTGCCAGCAGCCAAGAAGTCGCGCGGACCCAGTACTTC. It yields the protein CASSQEVARTQYF.

The chain has TRBV6-5 and TRBJ1-1, with D possibly matching TRBD1 (5 bases). Germline CDR1 reads MNHEY; CDR2 reads SVGAGI. This CDR3 spans 14 amino acids. Trimming left V 5 bases short and J 3 bases short, with 13 bases between. CDR3 nucleotides: TGTGCCAGCAGTCCACACAGGCCCGACACTGAAGCTTTCTTT. It yields the protein CASSPHRPDTEAFF.

This clone was seen just once. The same CDR3 arises from other DNA sequences in this sample as well. This sequence joins TRBV18 and TRBJ2-3; D may be TRBD2 (6 bases). The CDR3 has 13 amino acids. V was trimmed by 2 bases and J by 3 bases, leaving 6 bases between them. The V gene's germline CDR1 is KGHSH and CDR2 LQKENI. This CDR3 is CASSPGGTDTQYF. As DNA, the CDR3 is TGTGCCAGCTCACCAGGGGGGACAGATACGCAGTATTTT.

The chain has TRBV7-3 and TRBJ2-1; 12 bases fit TRBD2. From germline, CDR1 is SGHTA and CDR2 FQGTGA. With V trimmed by 5 bases and J by 6 bases, 8 bases remained unmatched. CDR3 length: 16 amino acids. The CDR3, as DNA: TGTGCCAGCAGCCCCCGACTAGCGGGGGTTGGCAATGAGCAGTTCTTC. It codes for CASSPRLAGVGNEQFF.

The CDR3 region is CASTGGYQPQHF. As DNA, the CDR3 is TGTGCCAGCACCGGGGGGTATCAGCCCCAGCATTTT. This chain links TRBV28 with TRBJ1-5, with D perhaps TRBD1 (5 bases). The V gene lost 7 bases and the J gene lost 5 bases, with 9 bases spanning the gap. The V gene's germline CDR1 is MDHEN and CDR2 SYDVKM. The CDR3 spans 12 residues.

The chain joins TRBV5-1 to TRBJ1-3; 7 bases map to TRBD1. Germline lookup yields CDR1 SGHRS and CDR2 YFSETQ. The CDR3 runs 16 residues. The V and J ends lost 2 bases and 0 bases, in that order; junction bases with no gene match: 5. CDR3 DNA sequence: TGCGCCAGCAGCTTAAAGGACAGGTCCTCTGGAAACACCATATATTTT. Its protein product is CASSLKDRSSGNTIYF.

This clone was counted only a few times. V usage is TRBV10-1 and J usage is TRBJ2-3; D is perhaps TRBD1 (8 bases). Germline V gene sequence: CDR1 WNHNN, CDR2 SYGVQD (reference sequence). The CDR3 sequence is 13 residues long. V lost 8 bases and J lost 6, with 15 bases in between. DNA for the CDR3: TGCGCCAGCGGCCTACAGGGGGGGGATACGCAGTATTTT. It specifies CASGLQGGDTQYF.

This chain joins TRBV19 and TRBJ2-1, with D perhaps TRBD2 (6 bases). The V gene lost 6 bases and the J gene lost 2 bases, with 20 bases spanning the gap. The V gene's germline CDR1 is LNHDA and CDR2 SQIVND (reference sequence). The CDR3 runs to 17 residues. The CDR3 sequence: CASRKKAGSSPYNEQFF. In DNA form, the CDR3 reads TGTGCCAGTAGAAAAAAGGCGGGGAGCTCACCCTACAATGAGCAGTTCTTC.

The chain recombines TRBV5-5 with TRBJ2-6; D is possibly TRBD1 (6 bases). This CDR3 region has 17 residues. Germline V CDR1 and CDR2: SGHKS, YYEKEE (reference sequence). Deletions cut 0 bases from V and 0 bases from J, with 10 bases between. CDR3 in amino acids: CASSLARGASGANVLTF. The CDR3 DNA follows: TGTGCCAGCAGCTTGGCCAGGGGAGCCTCTGGGGCCAACGTCCTGACTTTC.

This chain links TRBV24-1 with TRBJ2-7; 7 bases are a match to TRBD1. CDR1 is KGHDR, CDR2 SFDVKD, per germline. The CDR3 loop spans 13 amino acids. V lost 4 bases to trimming and J lost 6 bases; unmatched junction nucleotides: 5. CDR3 nucleotide sequence: TGTGCCACCAGTGACCCAAACAGGGGCGAGCAGTACTTC. It codes for CATSDPNRGEQYF.

This clone was counted a single time. The J gene is TRBJ1-6, the V gene TRBV3-1 (or the pseudogene TRBV3-2); 8 nucleotides align to TRBD1. The length of the CDR3 is 16 residues. CDR1 is LGHDT, CDR2 YNNKEL, per germline (reference sequence). Germline trimming cut 1 base from V and 7 bases from J; bases unmatched to any gene: 6. The CDR3 sequence is CASSQVPDRENSPLHF. For the CDR3, the DNA is TGTGCCAGCAGCCAAGTCCCGGACAGGGAGAATTCACCCCTCCACTTT.

The chain recombines TRBV28 with TRBJ1-1; possibly TRBD1 for D (5 bases). CDR3 length: 14 amino acids. Germline V gene sequence: CDR1 MDHEN, CDR2 SYDVKM. V dropped 3 bases and J dropped 4 bases, with 12 bases sitting between them. CDR3 DNA sequence: TGTGCCAGCAGTTTCTTGACAGAGTCCACTGAAGCTTTCTTT. This gives the protein CASSFLTESTEAFF.

The chain recombines TRBV12-3 or TRBV12-4 with TRBJ2-5; D perhaps matches TRBD1 (5 bases). CDR3 size: 13 residues. The V gene lost 3 bases and the J gene lost 2 bases, with 7 bases spanning the gap. CDR3: CASSFRTQETQYF. CDR3 DNA sequence: TGTGCCAGCAGTTTTCGGACACAAGAGACCCAGTACTTC.

This sequence joins TRBV6-5 and TRBJ2-5, with D hard to call. The CDR3 sequence is 13 residues long. Germline CDR1 is MNHEY and CDR2 is SVGAGI. CDR3 DNA: TGTGCTTCGCGGCGGAGCTCCCAAGAGACCCAGTACTTC. Protein sequence: CASRRSSQETQYF.

The J gene is TRBJ1-5, the V gene TRBV30; a possible D gene is TRBD1 (6 bases). Per germline, CDR1 GTSNPN and CDR2 SVGIG (reference sequence). CDR3 size: 16 residues. V dropped 1 base and J dropped 2 bases, with 15 bases sitting between them. Here the CDR3 reads CAWSAGTPRGNQPQHF. The CDR3 coding sequence is TGTGCCTGGAGTGCTGGGACACCCAGGGGCAATCAGCCCCAGCATTTT.

The chain combines TRBV7-2 with TRBJ2-1, with D maybe TRBD2 (5 bases). From germline, CDR1 is SGHTA and CDR2 FQGNSA. The CDR3 sequence is 14 residues long. The V and J ends lost 5 bases and 2 bases respectively, with 10 bases between them. The CDR3 sequence is CASSPYGAYNEQFF. The DNA of the CDR3 is TGTGCCAGCAGCCCCTACGGGGCCTACAATGAGCAGTTCTTC.

The chain carries TRBV15 and TRBJ1-2; D might be TRBD1 (5 bases). The CDR3 contains 12 residues. Germline CDR1 reads LNHNV; CDR2 reads YYDKDF (reference sequence). Trimming pared 4 bases from V and 7 bases from J, leaving 10 bases between. CDR3 sequence (DNA): TGTGCCACCAGCATTGGCGGGGCTGGCTACACCTTC. Translated, it gives CATSIGGAGYTF.

The gene calls are TRBV5-5 and TRBJ2-4, with TRBD1 matching 9 bases. The CDR3 runs to 14 residues. With 4 bases clipped from V and 7 bases from J, the junction kept 6 bases outside the gene matches. Germline V gene lookup returns CDR1 SGHKS and CDR2 YYEKEE (reference sequence). This chain's CDR3 is CASSAPGTGNIQYF. The DNA of the CDR3 is TGTGCCAGCAGCGCACCTGGGACAGGGAACATTCAGTACTTC.

This chain uses TRBV29-1 with TRBJ1-2, with 8 nucleotides matching TRBD1. The CDR3 is 11 residues long. The junction had 6 bases not matched to a gene; V was cut back by 7 bases and J by 8 bases. Germline assignment: CDR1 SQVTM and CDR2 ANQGSEA. The CDR3: CSASTGDGYTF. The CDR3 region has the DNA TGCAGCGCCTCGACAGGGGACGGCTACACCTTC.

This chain uses TRBV7-9 with TRBJ1-4, with D perhaps TRBD1 (5 bases). Germline V gene sequence: CDR1 SEHNR, CDR2 FQNEAQ (reference sequence). The CDR3 covers 14 residues. Trimming removed 3 bases at V and 7 bases at J, with 12 bases between. In DNA form, the CDR3 reads TGTGCCAGCAGCTTGGCCGGGGGAGGTGAAAAACTGTTTTTT. Encoded protein: CASSLAGGGEKLFF.

V gene TRBV5-1 combines with J gene TRBJ2-3; the match to TRBD1 covers 7 bases. Germline V gene lookup returns CDR1 SGHRS and CDR2 YFSETQ. The CDR3 is 18 residues long. V dropped 4 bases and J dropped 4; count of bases not matched to a gene: 18. CDR3 in DNA: TGCGCCAGCAGCCCCCGGGACAGACCGGGACAGCAGTCAGATACGCAGTATTTT. This gives the protein CASSPRDRPGQQSDTQYF. The full variable domain, with the rest looked up from reference TRBV5-1 and TRBJ2-3, is KAGVTQTPRYLIKTRGQQVTLSCSPISGHRSVSWYQQTPGQGLQFLFEYFSETQRNKGNFPGRFSGRQFSNSRSEMNVSTLELGDSALYLCASSPRDRPGQQSDTQYFGPGTRLTVL.

This clone was found once. The genes are TRBV5-1 and TRBJ2-4; D might be TRBD2 (5 bases). The CDR3 sequence is 19 residues long. Germline V CDR1 and CDR2: SGHRS, YFSETQ. V lost 0 bases to trimming and J lost 1 base, with 20 bases between them. The CDR3: CASSLEPGMTLMAKNIQYF. Here the CDR3 DNA reads TGCGCCAGCAGCTTGGAACCGGGGATGACCTTGATGGCCAAAAACATTCAGTACTTC. The variable domain in full, completed from reference TRBV5-1 and TRBJ2-4, reads KAGVTQTPRYLIKTRGQQVTLSCSPISGHRSVSWYQQTPGQGLQFLFEYFSETQRNKGNFPGRFSGRQFSNSRSEMNVSTLELGDSALYLCASSLEPGMTLMAKNIQYFGAGTRLSVL.

A single count supports this clone. This chain connects TRBV6-5 to TRBJ2-2, with D possibly TRBD1 on 6 matching bases. Germline V CDR1 and CDR2: MNHEY, SVGAGI. Trimming removed 6 bases at V and 7 bases at J, with 15 bases between. There are 14 residues in the CDR3. This CDR3 reads CASRLDRDLGELFF. The CDR3 DNA follows: TGTGCCAGCAGACTGGACAGAGACCTCGGGGAGCTGTTTTTT.

The chain links TRBV7-2 to TRBJ2-7, with 11 bases aligning to TRBD2. V dropped 2 bases and J dropped 4; count of bases not matched to a gene: 4. CDR3 length equals 15 residues. Germline CDR1 and CDR2: SGHTA and FQGNSA. The CDR3 nucleotides are TGTGCCAGCAGCTTACCGGGACTAGCGGATTACGAGCAGTACTTC. This gives the protein CASSLPGLADYEQYF.

J is TRBJ2-5 and V is TRBV5-4; TRBD2 might be the D (5 bases). Germline CDR1 reads SGHNT; CDR2 reads YYREEE (reference sequence). This CDR3 has 18 residues. Trimming pared 1 base from V and 4 bases from J, leaving 23 bases between. CDR3 sequence (DNA): TGTGCCAGCAGCTTGCGCGGGCGACGGGCTTTGGGTGGAGAGACCCAGTACTTC. It yields the protein CASSLRGRRALGGETQYF.

The rearrangement joins TRBV28 to TRBJ1-4; no clear D. Looked up from germline, CDR1 is MDHEN and CDR2 is SYDVKM. Trimming stripped 6 bases from V and 6 bases from J, with 14 bases between. The CDR3 covers 14 residues. CDR3 in DNA: TGTGCCAGCAGAACCCCTTACCAGGATGAAAAACTGTTTTTT. This encodes CASRTPYQDEKLFF.

The chain couples TRBV7-2 to TRBJ2-7; 10 bases are shared with TRBD1. Germline V gene lookup returns CDR1 SGHTA and CDR2 FQGNSA. The CDR3 runs 15 residues. The junction had 4 bases not matched to a gene; V was cut back by 3 bases and J by 2 bases. The CDR3 protein is CASSFRTGGTYEQYF. The CDR3 DNA reads as TGTGCCAGCAGCTTCAGGACAGGGGGAACCTACGAGCAGTACTTC.